One and the same sample provided the 29 T cell receptor beta chains below, sequenced in a study of cytotoxic CD8 clonotypes in ibrutinib-treated CLL. The method was immunoSEQ multiplex PCR; TCRdb's version includes in-frame clones alone and lacks a portion of them. The table lists roughly 97,000 clones, approximately 78% of them singletons. Sequenced material: PBMCs, taken after 12 months of ibrutinib treatment. All receptors derive from a human donor with chronic lymphocytic leukemia.

This clone was picked up one time. The chain recombines TRBV2 with TRBJ2-3; 10 nucleotides line up with TRBD2. This CDR3 is built from 16 residues. The germline gives CDR1 SNHLY, CDR2 FYNNEI. With V trimmed by 4 bases and J by 3 bases, 7 bases remained unmatched. The DNA of the CDR3 is TGTGCCAGCAGTGGGACCCTAGCGGGGGAGACAGATACGCAGTATTTT. Translating gives CASSGTLAGETDTQYF.

V gene TRBV9 combines with J gene TRBJ2-2, with D possibly being TRBD1 (6 bases). V lost 0 bases, J lost 4 bases, and 10 bases lay in between. This CDR3 region has 15 residues. The germline V gene encodes CDR1 SGDLS and CDR2 YYNGEE. DNA for the CDR3: TGTGCCAGCAGCGTAGATCAGGGGAGCACCGGGGAGCTGTTTTTT. Encoded protein: CASSVDQGSTGELFF.

The genes are TRBV4-2 and TRBJ1-6; 8 positions match TRBD1. The J segment lost 2 bases and the V segment lost 6 bases, leaving 15 bases of the junction unmatched. The CDR3 extends over 19 amino acids. CDR1 and CDR2 (germline): LGHNA, YNFKEQ. The CDR3 DNA is TGTGCCAGCAGTCCAAGCCTGGCAGGGGGCGCTGCCTATAATTCACCCCTCCACTTT. It translates to CASSPSLAGGAAYNSPLHF.

The genes are TRBV6-5 and TRBJ1-2; 9 positions agree with TRBD1. Trimming cost V 1 base and J 7 bases; bases outside gene matches: 10. Germline loops: CDR1 MNHEY, CDR2 SVGAGI. The CDR3 sequence is 16 residues long. CDR3: CASSYLGWEDRGGYTF. The CDR3 region has the DNA TGTGCCAGCAGTTACTTGGGCTGGGAGGACAGGGGTGGCTACACCTTC.

The rearrangement links TRBV7-2 to TRBJ2-3, with a weak D call TRBD2 (6 bases). The CDR3 is made up of 13 amino acids. The V end was cut by 4 bases, the J end by 4 bases, with 9 bases between. Germline CDR1 and CDR2: SGHTA and FQGNSA. The CDR3 bases are TGTGCCAGCAGCTCGACTAGGTCAGATACGCAGTATTTT. Its protein is CASSSTRSDTQYF.

The table lists this clone with a few counts. The chain couples TRBV29-1 to TRBJ1-1, with D maybe TRBD1 (5 bases). Germline lookup yields CDR1 SQVTM and CDR2 ANQGSEA. The CDR3 extends over 12 amino acids. The germline V and J ends were trimmed by 6 bases and 4 bases, with 12 bases remaining between them. CDR3 coding DNA: TGCAGCGTCTACCAGGGTGGCACTGAAGCTTTCTTT. Its protein is CSVYQGGTEAFF.

In this sample, this clone turned up once. The chain has TRBV30 and TRBJ1-1; D is perhaps TRBD1 (6 bases). This CDR3 has 14 amino acids. In germline, CDR1 is GTSNPN, CDR2 SVGIG (reference sequence). The germline V and J ends were trimmed by 7 bases and 1 base, with 16 bases remaining between them. In DNA, the CDR3 is TGTGCCTCAGTGGGGGGGCAGGGGAACACTGAAGCTTTCTTT. This encodes CASVGGQGNTEAFF.

The chain couples TRBV6-6 to TRBJ2-3; 7 bases fit TRBD1. CDR3 length equals 16 residues. V lost 7 bases to trimming and J lost 4 bases; unmatched junction nucleotides: 14. CDR1 MNHNY and CDR2 SVGAGI come from the germline V gene (reference sequence). CDR3 DNA: TGTGCCAGCACCTCGGGAAGAGACAGGGTTCCAGATACGCAGTATTTT. As protein: CASTSGRDRVPDTQYF.

The chain is built from TRBV29-1 and TRBJ2-3, with D perhaps TRBD2 (5 bases). This CDR3 spans 11 amino acids. Germline V lookup: CDR1 SQVTM, CDR2 ANQGSEA. Deletions cut 4 bases from V and 8 bases from J, with 10 bases between. This CDR3 reads CSVVTAGTQYF. CDR3 bases: TGCAGCGTTGTAACGGCGGGTACGCAGTATTTT.

The gene calls are TRBV5-6 and TRBJ2-7; 8 nucleotides match TRBD2. The CDR3 loop spans 15 amino acids. Germline lookup yields CDR1 SGHDT and CDR2 YYEEEE. V shed 2 bases and J 4 bases; nucleotides not matched to a gene: 8. This chain's CDR3 is CASSFSDGGDYEQYF. The CDR3 DNA reads as TGTGCCAGCAGCTTTAGCGACGGGGGGGATTACGAGCAGTACTTC.

The V and J genes are TRBV7-2 and TRBJ2-1, with TRBD2 matching over 12 bases. The CDR3 consists of 18 residues. Trimming cost V 6 bases and J 0 bases; bases outside gene matches: 9. Germline CDR1 reads SGHTA; CDR2 reads FQGNSA. This CDR3 is CASSRFTSGGHSYNEQFF. As DNA, the CDR3 is TGTGCCAGCAGTCGCTTCACTAGCGGGGGGCACTCCTACAATGAGCAGTTCTTC.

The V and J genes are TRBV7-3 and TRBJ2-2; D unclear. Germline V gene data show CDR1 as SGHTA and CDR2 as FQGTGA. This CDR3 has 13 amino acids. V lost 8 bases and J 2 bases, leaving 9 bases between the germline ends. This chain's CDR3 is CASRVPNTGELFF. The CDR3 DNA follows: TGTGCCAGCCGGGTGCCCAACACCGGGGAGCTGTTTTTT.

This clone has ten or more counts. This rearrangement joins TRBV5-1 to TRBJ1-6, with D hard to call. The germline CDR1 and CDR2 sequences are SGHRS and YFSETQ. V was shortened by 0 bases and J by 7 bases, with 11 bases between the two germline ends. CDR3 length: 15 amino acids. CDR3 loop: CASSLDLAANSPLHF. Here the CDR3 DNA reads TGCGCCAGCAGCTTGGATCTGGCAGCCAATTCACCCCTCCACTTT.

The CDR3 spells CASSEARGGREKLFF. The CDR3 DNA reads as TGTGCCAGCAGTGAAGCGAGGGGAGGGCGTGAAAAACTGTTTTTT. The genes are TRBV2 and TRBJ1-4, with D perhaps matching TRBD1 (5 bases). This CDR3 region has 15 residues. The germline CDR1 and CDR2 sequences are SNHLY and FYNNEI. V gave up 0 bases and J gave up 7 bases, with 12 bases separating them.

The chain combines TRBV4-1 with TRBJ1-1; possibly TRBD1 for D (5 bases). V was cut by 1 base and J by 3 bases, with 9 bases left in between. Germline CDR1 is MGHRA and CDR2 is YSYEKL. The CDR3 totals 14 residues. The CDR3, as DNA: TGCGCCAGCAGCCAAGTCATAGGGGACACTGAAGCTTTCTTT. It specifies CASSQVIGDTEAFF.

The genes are TRBV18 and TRBJ2-3, with D perhaps matching TRBD2 (7 bases). Trimming left V 0 bases short and J 7 bases short, with 17 bases between. Germline CDR1 reads KGHSH; CDR2 reads LQKENI. The CDR3 sequence is 16 residues long. Written as DNA, the CDR3 is TGTGCCAGCTCACCACCGGCAGGGGAGGGACTCTATACGCAGTATTTT. Encoded protein: CASSPPAGEGLYTQYF.

The gene calls are TRBV5-4 and TRBJ2-3; unclear D gene. The CDR3 contains 11 residues. The V gene's germline CDR1 is SGHNT and CDR2 YYREEE (reference sequence). V was pared by 5 bases and J by 4 bases, with 5 bases between. CDR3 region: CASSQADTQYF. The CDR3 region has the DNA TGTGCCAGCAGTCAGGCAGATACGCAGTATTTT.

J is TRBJ2-2 and V is TRBV5-1, with D possibly being TRBD1 (6 bases). V lost 0 bases, J lost 0 bases, and 15 bases lay in between. Germline CDR1 and CDR2: SGHRS and YFSETQ. The CDR3 has 18 residues. Written as DNA, the CDR3 is TGCGCCAGCAGCTTGGTAGCAGGGGCTCACCCGAACACCGGGGAGCTGTTTTTT. Translated, it gives CASSLVAGAHPNTGELFF. Looking up the rest from reference TRBV5-1 and TRBJ2-2 gives the full variable domain: KAGVTQTPRYLIKTRGQQVTLSCSPISGHRSVSWYQQTPGQGLQFLFEYFSETQRNKGNFPGRFSGRQFSNSRSEMNVSTLELGDSALYLCASSLVAGAHPNTGELFFGEGSRLTVL.

The chain uses TRBV11-3 and TRBJ2-3, with 7 bases fitting TRBD1. The CDR3 is made up of 14 amino acids. Germline V gene lookup returns CDR1 SGHNT and CDR2 YENEEA. Losses at the gene ends were 5 bases for V and 2 bases for J; bases not matched to a gene: 4. Written as DNA, the CDR3 is TGTGCCAGCAGCAGGGACAGCCCCACAGATACGCAGTATTTT. Amino acids: CASSRDSPTDTQYF.

This clone was found a few times. CDR3 sequence reads: CASSLQRAEGEKLFF. The CDR3 coding sequence is TGCGCCAGCAGCCTGCAGCGGGCCGAGGGTGAAAAACTGTTTTTT. The J gene is TRBJ1-4, the V gene TRBV5-1, with D uncertain. CDR3 length: 15 residues. CDR1 is SGHRS and CDR2 is YFSETQ in the germline V gene. V shed 4 bases and J shed 7 bases, with 17 bases lying between them.

This chain uses TRBV5-1 with TRBJ2-7; TRBD2 aligns across 7 bases. J was trimmed by 9 bases and V by 3 bases; bases with no gene match: 12. This CDR3 is built from 14 residues. CDR1 and CDR2 from the germline V gene are SGHRS and YFSETQ. The CDR3 sequence: CASSSGGEGPTQYF. CDR3 bases: TGCGCCAGCAGCTCGGGCGGGGAGGGGCCAACGCAGTACTTC. The entire variable domain, with the rest obtained from reference TRBV5-1 and TRBJ2-7, is as follows: KAGVTQTPRYLIKTRGQQVTLSCSPISGHRSVSWYQQTPGQGLQFLFEYFSETQRNKGNFPGRFSGRQFSNSRSEMNVSTLELGDSALYLCASSSGGEGPTQYFGPGTRLTVT.

The chain combines TRBV14 with TRBJ1-4; D gene unclear. CDR3 length: 19 residues. The germline CDR1 and CDR2 sequences are SGHDN and FVKESK. The V gene lost 0 bases and the J gene lost 7 bases, with 24 bases spanning the gap. The DNA of the CDR3 is TGTGCCAGCAGCCAAGATAATTATCGGAGAGATGCCCTTCGTGAAAAACTGTTTTTT. This encodes CASSQDNYRRDALREKLFF.

The V gene is TRBV7-2, the J gene TRBJ1-5; weak D call: TRBD1 (5 bases). There are 16 residues in the CDR3. The V gene's germline CDR1 is SGHTA and CDR2 FQGNSA. Trimming removed 1 base at V and 4 bases at J, with 14 bases between. This chain's CDR3 is CASSLGVRGGNQPQHF. The CDR3 DNA reads TGTGCCAGCAGCTTAGGGGTAAGGGGTGGAAATCAGCCCCAGCATTTT.

The rearrangement uses TRBV5-1 and TRBJ2-4; possibly TRBD2 for D (5 bases). The V end lost 7 bases, the J end lost 1 base, and 15 bases lay between the germline ends. Per the germline V gene, CDR1 is SGHRS and CDR2 is YFSETQ. The CDR3 extends over 15 amino acids. The chain's CDR3 is CASVREWEAKNIQYF. CDR3 bases: TGCGCCAGCGTCCGAGAATGGGAGGCCAAAAACATTCAGTACTTC.

J is TRBJ2-3 and V is TRBV9; weak D call: TRBD2 (5 bases). The length of the CDR3 is 16 residues. With 0 bases removed from V and 2 bases from J, the gap between germline ends came to 13 bases. Looked up from germline, CDR1 is SGDLS and CDR2 is YYNGEE. The CDR3 coding sequence is TGTGCCAGCAGCGTAGAAACGGGAAGCCTCACAGATACGCAGTATTTT. Its translation is CASSVETGSLTDTQYF.

This clone was seen a handful of times. The same CDR3 arises from other DNA sequences in this sample as well. The V call is TRBV5-6, the J call TRBJ1-2; maybe TRBD1 (6 bases). The germline V and J ends were trimmed by 4 bases and 2 bases, with 9 bases remaining between them. This CDR3 spans 13 amino acids. Per the germline V gene, CDR1 is SGHDT and CDR2 is YYEEEE. The CDR3 spells CASSPGQNYGYTF. Written as DNA, the CDR3 is TGTGCCAGCAGCCCCGGACAGAACTATGGCTACACCTTC.

The chain has TRBV18 and TRBJ2-7; 8 nucleotides match TRBD1. The germline gives CDR1 KGHSH, CDR2 LQKENI. This CDR3 is 14 amino acids long. Unmatched junction bases numbered 9, after V lost 4 bases and J lost 7 bases. DNA of the CDR3: TGTGCCAGCTCACTATCGGGACAGGCGGGGGAGCAGTACTTC. It codes for CASSLSGQAGEQYF.

J is TRBJ2-1 and V is TRBV5-1; D possibly matches TRBD1 or TRBD2 (6 bases each). This CDR3 has 15 amino acids. The germline gives CDR1 SGHRS, CDR2 YFSETQ. Trimming took 4 bases from V and 1 from J, leaving 12 bases between them. CDR3 in DNA: TGCGCCAGCAGCGTCGGGGGCGGATCCTACAATGAGCAGTTCTTC. This codes for CASSVGGGSYNEQFF.

The gene calls are TRBV7-2 and TRBJ2-5, with a possible D match to TRBD1 (6 bases). This CDR3 is built from 13 residues. V lost 6 bases to trimming and J lost 4 bases, with 12 bases between them. Germline CDR1 SGHTA, CDR2 FQGNSA. As DNA, the CDR3 is TGTGCCAGCAGACCTCCGGACAGAGAGACCCAGTACTTC. As protein: CASRPPDRETQYF.